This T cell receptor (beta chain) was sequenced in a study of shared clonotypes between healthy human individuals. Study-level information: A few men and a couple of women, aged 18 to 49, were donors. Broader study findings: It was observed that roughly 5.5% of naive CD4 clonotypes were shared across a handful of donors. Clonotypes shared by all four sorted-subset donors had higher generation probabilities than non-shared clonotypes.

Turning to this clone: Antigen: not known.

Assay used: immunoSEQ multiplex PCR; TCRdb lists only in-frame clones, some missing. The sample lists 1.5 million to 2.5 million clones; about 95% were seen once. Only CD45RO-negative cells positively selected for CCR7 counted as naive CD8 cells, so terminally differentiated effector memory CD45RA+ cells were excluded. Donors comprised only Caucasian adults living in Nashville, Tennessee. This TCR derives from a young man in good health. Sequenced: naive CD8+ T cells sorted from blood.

Written as DNA, the CDR3 is TGTGCCAGCAGTCCGGGACAGGGAACTTTCGAGCAGTACTTC. As protein: CASSPGQGTFEQYF. This chain joins TRBV27 and TRBJ2-7; TRBD1 aligns across 9 bases. The V and J ends lost 5 bases and 6 bases, in that order; junction bases with no gene match: 8. The CDR3 consists of 14 residues. CDR1 and CDR2 (germline): MNHEY, SMNVEV (reference sequence).